This T cell receptor (beta chain) was identified in a study of T cells after yellow fever vaccination (dated 2019 in TCRdb). With regard to the full study: The SMART-Seq v4 Ultra Low Input RNA kit was used to prepare libraries from fractions with low cell numbers. Bulk TCR alpha and beta repertoires were sequenced longitudinally to track T-cell clones before and after primary and booster YFV17D yellow fever vaccination. Bulk PBMC replicates and cell subsets were isolated from blood drawn at multiple timepoints before and after both primary and secondary immunization. Two healthy male donors, one aged 18 to 30 and one aged 30 to 40 years, made up the cohort. The study at large found these results: After the booster, most clones that had expanded after primary vaccination were detected again (almost 97% of CD4 and more than 80% of CD8), suggesting broad maintenance of memory. A small share of clonotypes occurred in both CD4 and CD8 compartments, likely arising from convergent recombination. Because the study included only a couple of donors, the extent to which the findings can be generalized is limited. FACS-sorted repertoires could contain abundant contaminating clonotypes from the bulk population, so computational filtering was required. The secondary T-cell response was weaker than the primary response but faster, peaking on day 5 instead of day 15.

The sample's treatment or condition label, in plain terms: live attenuated yellow fever vaccine strain. At every blood-draw timepoint, two biological replicates of bulk PBMCs were collected. A standard Ficoll-Paque protocol was used to isolate PBMCs from peripheral blood. TriZol was used to extract RNA from bulk PBMCs, from CD4 and CD8 fractions, and from dextramer-positive and dextramer-negative fractions. TCRdb records Illumina NovaSeq 6000 as the sequencer. Synthesis of TCR cDNA relied on 5'RACE template switching, a step that introduced a universal primer site along with unique molecular identifiers. cDNA synthesis was primed from both the TCR alpha and TCR beta constant segments. Library amplification involved two PCR steps, and the second step added sample barcodes and sequencing adapters. Sequencing of the libraries was done on either Illumina HiSeq 2500 (2x100 bp) or NovaSeq (2x150 bp). In the authors' own workflow: MIGEC handled demultiplexing of reads and collapsing into UMI consensus sequences, while MiXCR performed V(D)J alignment. Clonotypes responding to the vaccine were identified with edgeR on replicate PBMC samples, with the criteria of FDR below 0.01 and a log2 fold change above 5 up to day 15. Bulk clonotypes were assigned CD4 or CD8 identity according to which sequenced CD4 or CD8 repertoire held them at higher abundance. TCRdb reworked the public reads: Q25 trimming with fastp, MiXCR clone assembly, productive beta chains retained. Entries that share a CDR3 protein sequence are merged under the most common genes and DNA. The V and J calls were determined by TCRdb, not by the authors. Within this sample are about 340,000 distinct CDR3 sequences, with about 4% of them counted one time only. The top ten clones comprise 24% of the sample.

This clonotype was counted at least ten times. Its antigen remains undetermined. No per-base quality is available; no much larger clone lies one base away. The input for sequencing was PBMCs, taken 5 days after the yellow fever booster vaccination. The origin of this receptor is a man aged 18 to 29 who received the YFV17D yellow fever vaccine.

The DNA sequence is TGTGCCAGCAGCCTAAAACTGACAGGGATCACAGATACGCAGTATTTT. Its translation is CASSLKLTGITDTQYF. The chain uses TRBV5-5 and TRBJ2-3, and 7 junctional nucleotides match TRBD1. The germline V gene (reference sequence) specifies SGHKS as CDR1 and YYEKEE as CDR2. For this chain, trimming is 4 bases at the V end and 2 bases at the J end, and the number of junction bases without a gene match is 10. The CDR3 runs 16 residues from the cysteine to the phenylalanine. The entry retains the CDR3 DNA only, 48 bases that are in frame from base 1.